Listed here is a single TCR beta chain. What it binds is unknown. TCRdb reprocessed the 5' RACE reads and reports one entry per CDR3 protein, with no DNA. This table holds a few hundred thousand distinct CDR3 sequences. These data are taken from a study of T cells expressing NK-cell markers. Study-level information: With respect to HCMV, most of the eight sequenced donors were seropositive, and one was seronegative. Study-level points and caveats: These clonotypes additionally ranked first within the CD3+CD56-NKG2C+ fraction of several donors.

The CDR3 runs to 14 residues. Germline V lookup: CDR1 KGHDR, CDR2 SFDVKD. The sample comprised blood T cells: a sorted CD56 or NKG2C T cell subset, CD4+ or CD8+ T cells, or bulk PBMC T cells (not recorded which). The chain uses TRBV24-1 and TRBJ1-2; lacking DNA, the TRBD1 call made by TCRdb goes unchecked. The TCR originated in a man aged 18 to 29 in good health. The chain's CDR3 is CATSDPTGNYGYTF.